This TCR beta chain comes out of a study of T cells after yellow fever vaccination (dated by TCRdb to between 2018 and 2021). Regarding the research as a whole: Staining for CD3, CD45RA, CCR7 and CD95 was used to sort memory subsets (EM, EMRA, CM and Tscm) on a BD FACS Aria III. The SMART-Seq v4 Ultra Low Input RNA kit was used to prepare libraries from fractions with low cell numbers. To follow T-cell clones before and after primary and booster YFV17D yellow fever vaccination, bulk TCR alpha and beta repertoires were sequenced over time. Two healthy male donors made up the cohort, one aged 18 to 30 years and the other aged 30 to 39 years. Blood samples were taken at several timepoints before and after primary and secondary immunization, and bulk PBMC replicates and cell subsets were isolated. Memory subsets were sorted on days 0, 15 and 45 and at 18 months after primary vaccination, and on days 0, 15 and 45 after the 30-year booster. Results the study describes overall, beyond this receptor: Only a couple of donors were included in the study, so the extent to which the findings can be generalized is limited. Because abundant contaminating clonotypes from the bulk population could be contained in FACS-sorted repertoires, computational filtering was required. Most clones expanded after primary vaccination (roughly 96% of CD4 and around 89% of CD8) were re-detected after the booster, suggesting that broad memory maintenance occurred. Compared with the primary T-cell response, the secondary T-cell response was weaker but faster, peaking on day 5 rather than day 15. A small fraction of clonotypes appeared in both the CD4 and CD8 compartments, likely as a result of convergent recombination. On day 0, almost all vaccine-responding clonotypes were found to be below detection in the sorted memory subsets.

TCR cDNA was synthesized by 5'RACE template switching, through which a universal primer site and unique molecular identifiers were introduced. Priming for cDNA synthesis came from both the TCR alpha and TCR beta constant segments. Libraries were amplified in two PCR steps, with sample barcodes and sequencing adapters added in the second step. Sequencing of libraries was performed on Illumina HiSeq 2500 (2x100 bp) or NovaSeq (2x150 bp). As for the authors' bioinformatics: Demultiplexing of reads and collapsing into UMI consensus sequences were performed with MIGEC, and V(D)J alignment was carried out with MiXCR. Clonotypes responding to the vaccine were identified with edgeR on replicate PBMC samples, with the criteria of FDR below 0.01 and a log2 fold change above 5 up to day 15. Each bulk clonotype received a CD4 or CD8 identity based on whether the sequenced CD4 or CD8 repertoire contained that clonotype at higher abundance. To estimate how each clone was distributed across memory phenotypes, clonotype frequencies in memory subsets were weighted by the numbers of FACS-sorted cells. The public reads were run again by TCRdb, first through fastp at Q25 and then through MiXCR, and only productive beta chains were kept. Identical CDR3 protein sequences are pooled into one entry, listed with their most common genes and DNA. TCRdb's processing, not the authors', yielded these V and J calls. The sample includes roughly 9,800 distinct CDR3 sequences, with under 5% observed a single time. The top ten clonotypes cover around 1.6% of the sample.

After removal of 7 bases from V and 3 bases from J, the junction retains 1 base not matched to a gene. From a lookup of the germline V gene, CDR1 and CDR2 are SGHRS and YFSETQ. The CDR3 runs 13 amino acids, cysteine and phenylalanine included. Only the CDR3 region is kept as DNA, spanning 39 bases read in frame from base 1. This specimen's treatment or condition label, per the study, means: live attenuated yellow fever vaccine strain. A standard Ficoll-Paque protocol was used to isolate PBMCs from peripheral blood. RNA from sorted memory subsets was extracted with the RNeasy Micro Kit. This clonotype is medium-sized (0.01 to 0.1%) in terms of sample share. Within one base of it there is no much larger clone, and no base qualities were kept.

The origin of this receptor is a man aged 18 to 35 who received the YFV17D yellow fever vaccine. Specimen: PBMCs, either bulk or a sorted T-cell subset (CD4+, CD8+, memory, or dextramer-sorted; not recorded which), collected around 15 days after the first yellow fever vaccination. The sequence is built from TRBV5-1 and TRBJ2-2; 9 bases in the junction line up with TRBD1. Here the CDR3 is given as CASRDRDTGELFF. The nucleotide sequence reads TGCGCCAGCCGGGACAGGGACACCGGGGAGCTGTTTTTT.